This TCR beta chain is drawn from a study of early T cells in non-severe SARS-CoV-2 infection. Study-wide context: The input, bulk RNA from unsorted whole blood, was sequenced, and chains were unpaired.

The study's findings and limits: Missing private and CD4 specificities, VDJdb matching favored anti-spike CD8 responses.

This clonotype was seen repeatedly, ten times or more. The antigen is unknown. Molecules of cDNA were individually given unique molecular identifiers that were attached to them. Each CDR3 protein gets one entry after TCRdb re-called the 5' RACE reads with MiXCR. Among 50,000 to 70,000 distinct CDR3 sequences listed, around 13% were seen once. V was cut by 4 bases and J by 5 bases, with 29 bases left in between. Germline V gene lookup returns CDR1 DFQATT and CDR2 SNEGSKA (reference sequence). CDR3 size: 18 residues. This receptor was taken from an adult who was a healthcare worker with PCR-confirmed SARS-CoV-2 infection or an uninfected control (not recorded which). Sequenced material: whole blood. The V call is TRBV20-1, the J call TRBJ2-5; the D is unclear. CDR3 in amino acids: CSATPPRVWADPIETQYF. CDR3 DNA sequence: TGCAGTGCTACCCCTCCCCGAGTTTGGGCGGATCCGATCGAGACCCAGTACTTC.